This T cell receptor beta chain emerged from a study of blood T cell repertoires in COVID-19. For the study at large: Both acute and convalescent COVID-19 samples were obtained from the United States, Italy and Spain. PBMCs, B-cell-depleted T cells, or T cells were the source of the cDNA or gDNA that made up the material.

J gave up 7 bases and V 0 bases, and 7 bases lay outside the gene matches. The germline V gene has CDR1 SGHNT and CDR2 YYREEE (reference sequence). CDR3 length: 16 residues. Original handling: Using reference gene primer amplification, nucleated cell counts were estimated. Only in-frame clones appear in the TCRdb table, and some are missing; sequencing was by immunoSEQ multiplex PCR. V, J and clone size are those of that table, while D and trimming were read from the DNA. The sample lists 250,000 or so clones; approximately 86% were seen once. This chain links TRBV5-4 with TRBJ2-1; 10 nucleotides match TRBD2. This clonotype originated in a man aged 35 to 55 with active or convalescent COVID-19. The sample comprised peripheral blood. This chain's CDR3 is CASSLALAGVGNEQFF. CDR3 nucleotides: TGTGCCAGCAGCTTGGCGCTAGCGGGGGTAGGAAATGAGCAGTTCTTC. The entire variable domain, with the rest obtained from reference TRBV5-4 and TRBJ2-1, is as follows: ETGVTQSPTHLIKTRGQQVTLRCSSQSGHNTVSWYQQALGQGPQFIFQYYREEENGRGNFPPRFSGLQFPNYSSELNVNALELDDSALYLCASSLALAGVGNEQFFGPGTRLTVL.